This T cell receptor (beta chain) comes out of a study of beta chain features in type 1 diabetes (dated by TCRdb to the late 2010s). Notes on the research overall: Patients and healthy donors did not differ in mean age, gender distribution, total cell number or subset yield. In the study, recently diagnosed type 1 diabetes patients and matched healthy donors were compared on the TCRB repertoires of their sorted circulating CD4+ T cell subsets. A total of about 110,000,000 sorted cells were examined across all samples, and a strong correlation was observed between cell number per subset and RNA yield. Regulatory and stem cell-like memory subsets were obtained from only 8 patients and roughly 8 healthy donors, while naive and central memory subsets were obtained from all 28 donors. The investigation overall reported the following: Because cDNA rather than genomic DNA was sequenced, highly expressing activated cells could have been over-represented, although no difference in activation and CD3 levels was found between groups. Because small numbers of individuals were included in the HLA sub-analyses, any influence of HLA type on TCRB rearrangement was left unresolved. In all four CD4+ subsets, TCRB CDR3 length was moderately but significantly shorter in type 1 diabetes patients. At VDJ recombination sites, type 1 diabetes patients had fewer insertions and more deleted nucleotides, which implies abnormalities in thymic rearrangement. Shorter templates might be favored by PCR, yet because patient and control samples were amplified and corrected together, any such skew would affect both groups equally. The naive, central memory and regulatory TCRB repertoires appeared to resemble one another more closely among patients than among healthy donors.

Each donor gave one peripheral blood draw, averaging about 100 mL, which was collected into heparinised tubes. A BD FACSAria II and a panel including CD45RO, CCR7, CD25, CD127, CD95 and CD27 were used to sort naive, central memory, regulatory and stem cell-like memory CD4+ T cells. All sorted populations exceeded 95% purity. PBMCs were isolated immediately by Lymphoprep density gradient centrifugation and stained directly without culture. To minimize batch effects, samples were stained and sorted in pairs, one healthy donor with one patient per experiment. The High Capacity cDNA Reverse Transcription Kit was used to reverse transcribe all of the isolated RNA, meaning that expressed TCRB transcripts were what got sequenced. Deep immunoSEQ sequencing was performed on naive, central memory and regulatory T cell samples, with an average of around 3.5 million total reads per sample. Sorted cells were lysed in RLT buffer, and RNA was extracted using DNase-treated RNeasy Micro or Mini kits according to cell number. Each cell subset was processed separately to prevent cross-contamination, with patient and healthy donor samples processed together. The immunoSEQ multiplex PCR was used to amplify TCRB sequences from cDNA, generating 87-bp fragments that spanned the CDR3 region. Sequencing of the amplicons was done on the Illumina HiSeq platform. Per the source publication's procedure: PCR bias was computationally corrected using synthetic template baselines, reads within Hamming distance 2 were collapsed, and singletons that could not be merged were discarded. By aligning reads against IMGT, V, D and J genes, CDR3 length, and insertions or deletions at six rearrangement sites were assigned. Within each subset, clonotype counts were normalized to sorted cell number, after which true diversity and Gini coefficients were computed with the tcR R package. Repertoire sharing was quantified using the overlap coefficient calculated on TCRB nucleotide sequences. In TCRdb, the immuneACCESS table is reduced to in-frame sequences with V and J assigned. These tables do not hold every clone; where another copy was compared, an unresolved V gene accounts for under half, and the others remain unexplained. V, J and clone size are taken as reported in that table, and D and trimming were inferred from the DNA itself. This sample comprises approximately 150,000 clones, about 13% of them detected only once. The ten largest clones add up to under 1.5% of the sample.

This clone was detected a few times. The specificity of this receptor is unknown. No clone much larger than this one lies a single base away; base qualities are absent. For CDR1 and CDR2, the germline V gene (reference sequence) lists SEHNR and FQNEAQ. V is cut back by 5 bases and J by 0 bases, with 4 bases in the junction unmatched. From the cysteine up to the phenylalanine, the CDR3 has a length of 15 residues. Just the 45-base CDR3 DNA is kept, in frame starting at base 1. This sequence originates from a man aged 18 to 29 with type 1 diabetes. The chain couples TRBV7-9 to TRBJ1-1; the junction holds 9 bases that match TRBD1. Sequencing input: central memory CD4+ T cells from blood. The nucleotides read TGTGCCAGCAGCACGAGGGACAGGGTGAACACTGAAGCTTTCTTT. Its protein is CASSTRDRVNTEAFF.